The clone carrying this T cell receptor beta chain was counted between two and nine times. Its antigen remains unidentified. The junction shows a germline mismatch at one end, possibly a read error. This record belongs to a study of relationships among human T cell subsets. General study findings and limits: Substantial CDR3 sharing among Th1, Th2 and regulatory cells suggested stochastic fate choice.

The CDR3 contains 15 residues. The germline CDR1 and CDR2 sequences are LGHNA and YNFKEQ. Anti-CD45RA microbeads isolated naive and transitional T cells from pooled CD4+ and CD8+ cells. T cell subsets were isolated with magnetic beads coated with subset-specific monoclonal antibodies. The T cell receptor alpha and beta CDR3 regions were amplified from mRNA by semiquantitative ARM-PCR. In ARM-PCR, communal superprimers followed tagged nested gene-specific primers for exponential amplification. One entry per CDR3 protein results from TCRdb running MiXCR on the multiplex PCR reads. The top ten hold 52% of the sample, which has 7,000 or so distinct CDR3 sequences, 55% to 75% seen once.

This clonotype originated in a man aged 35 to 55 in good health. V usage is TRBV4-2 and J usage is TRBJ2-7; 8 bases line up with TRBD1. Specimen: naive and transitional (CD45RA+) T cells sorted from blood. Here the CDR3 reads CASGQAGTGSHEQYF. CDR3 in DNA: TGTGCCAGCGGCCAAGCCGGGACAGGTAGCCACGAGCAGTACTTC.